This T cell receptor beta chain was identified during a study of T-cell reconstitution after alpha-beta-depleted transplantation in children. Ten or more counts support this clonotype. Unique molecular identifiers featured in how the TCRbeta library was prepared. MiXCR, applied by TCRdb to the PCR reads, yields one record per CDR3 protein. Of fewer than 35,000 distinct CDR3 sequences in the sample, under 7% were seen once. V dropped 0 bases and J dropped 4 bases, with 4 bases sitting between them. Germline V gene sequence: CDR1 SGHDT, CDR2 YYEEEE. The CDR3 has 12 residues. The chain links TRBV5-6 to TRBJ1-1; no reliable D call. This receptor was taken from a male patient younger than 18 who had a stem cell transplant for acute myeloid leukemia, so the T cells may come from the graft donor. Sequencing was performed on PBMCs, mostly from graft donor cells, taken 180 days after TCRalphabeta/CD19-depleted stem cell transplant. The CDR3 is CASSLDGTEAFF. CDR3 DNA: TGTGCCAGCAGCTTGGACGGCACTGAAGCTTTCTTT.